The T cell receptor (beta chain) under discussion was sequenced for a study of regulatory T cells in long-lasting Graves disease. Both iRepertoire HTBI primers and Arm-PCR of CDR3 regions were used to build the TCR beta libraries. TCRdb re-called the multiplex PCR reads with MiXCR, one entry per CDR3 protein. The sample lists a few hundred thousand distinct CDR3 sequences, 20% to 25% occurring once. The germline V gene encodes CDR1 MNHEY and CDR2 SVGEGT. V was cut by 5 bases and J by 0 bases, with 8 bases left in between. The CDR3 is 14 residues long. Notes on the study in general: Favored usage of TRBV28, TRBJ1-2 and TRBJ2-5 was recorded in persistent disease. Peripheral blood, not thyroid tissue, was the sole material studied.

This clonotype showed up just once. Its matching antigen is unknown. Without the conserved terminal phenylalanine or tryptophan, this CDR3 likely stems from a read error. Time point denoted: persistent/refractory GD, antithyroid drugs over 5 years with positive TRAb. Isolated PBMC RNA provided the starting material for the TCR library. This TCR was recovered from a female donor with Graves disease. The rearrangement joins TRBV6-2 or TRBV6-3 to TRBJ1-5; D is undetermined. This sample comprised peripheral blood mononuclear cells (PBMCs), obtained when the disease was refractory, from a patient treated with antithyroid drugs. The CDR3 here is CASSEADSNQPQHC. CDR3 DNA: TGTGCCAGCAGTGAAGCGGATAGCAATCAGCCCCAGCATTGT.